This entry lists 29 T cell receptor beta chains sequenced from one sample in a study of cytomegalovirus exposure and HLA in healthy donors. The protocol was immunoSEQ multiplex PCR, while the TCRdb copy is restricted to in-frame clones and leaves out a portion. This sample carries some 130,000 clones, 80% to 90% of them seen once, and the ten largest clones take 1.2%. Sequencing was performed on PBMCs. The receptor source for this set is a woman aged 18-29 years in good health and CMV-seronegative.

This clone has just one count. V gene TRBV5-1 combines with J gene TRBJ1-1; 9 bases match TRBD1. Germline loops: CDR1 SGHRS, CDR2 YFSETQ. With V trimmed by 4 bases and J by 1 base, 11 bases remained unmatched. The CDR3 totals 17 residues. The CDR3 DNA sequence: TGCGCCAGCAGCCAGGAACCCTACAGGGGGCAGAACACTGAAGCTTTCTTT. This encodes CASSQEPYRGQNTEAFF.

CDR3 protein: CASSWKTGERSNYGYTF. The CDR3 DNA sequence: TGTGCCAGCAGCTGGAAGACAGGGGAACGTTCCAACTATGGCTACACCTTC. V gene TRBV7-9 combines with J gene TRBJ1-2, with 8 bases matching TRBD1. Germline V gene sequence: CDR1 SEHNR, CDR2 FQNEAQ (reference sequence). The CDR3 runs 17 residues. Trimming took 4 bases from V and 2 from J; bases not matched to a gene: 12.

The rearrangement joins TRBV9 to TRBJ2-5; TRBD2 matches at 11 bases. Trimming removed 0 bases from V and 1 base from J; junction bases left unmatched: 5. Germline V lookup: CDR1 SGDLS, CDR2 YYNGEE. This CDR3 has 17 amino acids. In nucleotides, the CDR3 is TGTGCCAGCAGCGTAGGTCTAGCGGGGGGCCTCCAAGAGACCCAGTACTTC. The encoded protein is CASSVGLAGGLQETQYF.

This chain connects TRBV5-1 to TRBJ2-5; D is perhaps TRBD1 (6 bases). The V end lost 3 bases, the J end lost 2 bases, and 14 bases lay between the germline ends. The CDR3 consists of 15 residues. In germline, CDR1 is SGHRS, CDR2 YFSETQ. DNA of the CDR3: TGCGCCAGCAGCTCTTTATCTGGACAGCAAGAGACCCAGTACTTC. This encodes CASSSLSGQQETQYF.

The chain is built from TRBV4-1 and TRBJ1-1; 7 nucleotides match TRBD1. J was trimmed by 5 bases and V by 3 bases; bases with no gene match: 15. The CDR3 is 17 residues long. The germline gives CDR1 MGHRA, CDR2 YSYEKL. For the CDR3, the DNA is TGCGCCAGCAGCCATTACATAGGGGACAGAAGAAGGACTGAAGCTTTCTTT. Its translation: CASSHYIGDRRRTEAFF.

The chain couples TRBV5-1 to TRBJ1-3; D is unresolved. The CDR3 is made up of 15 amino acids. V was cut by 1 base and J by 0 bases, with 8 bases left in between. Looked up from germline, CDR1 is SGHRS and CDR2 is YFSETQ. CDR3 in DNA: TGCGCCAGCAGCTTGAATTCACACTCTGGAAACACCATATATTTT. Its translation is CASSLNSHSGNTIYF.

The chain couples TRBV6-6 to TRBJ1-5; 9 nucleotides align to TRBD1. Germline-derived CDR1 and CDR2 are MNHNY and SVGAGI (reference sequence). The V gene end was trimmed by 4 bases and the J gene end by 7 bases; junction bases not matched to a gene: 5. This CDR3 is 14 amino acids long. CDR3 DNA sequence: TGTGCCAGCAGTTGGGGACAGGGAGGCCAGCCCCAGCATTTT. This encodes CASSWGQGGQPQHF.

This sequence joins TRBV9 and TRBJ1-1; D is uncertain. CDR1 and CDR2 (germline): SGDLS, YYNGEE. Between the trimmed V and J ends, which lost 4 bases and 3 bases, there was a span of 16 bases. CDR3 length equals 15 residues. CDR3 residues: CASSPRWGADTEAFF. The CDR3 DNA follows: TGTGCCAGCAGCCCCAGGTGGGGAGCGGACACTGAAGCTTTCTTT.

CDR3 nucleotide sequence: TGTGCCAGCAGTTACTCAGCGGCCGGGGATTCACCCCTCCACTTT. Amino acid sequence: CASSYSAAGDSPLHF. J is TRBJ1-6 and V is TRBV6-5; D is unresolved. Germline values: CDR1 MNHEY, CDR2 SVGAGI. This CDR3 contains 15 residues. V was pared by 0 bases and J by 8 bases, with 11 bases between.

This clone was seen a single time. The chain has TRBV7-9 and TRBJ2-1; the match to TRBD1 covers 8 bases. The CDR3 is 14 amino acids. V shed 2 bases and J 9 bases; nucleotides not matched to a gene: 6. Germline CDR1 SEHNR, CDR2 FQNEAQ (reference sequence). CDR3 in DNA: TGTGCCAGCAGCTTAACCCAGGGGGCGGGTGAGCAGTTCTTC. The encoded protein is CASSLTQGAGEQFF.

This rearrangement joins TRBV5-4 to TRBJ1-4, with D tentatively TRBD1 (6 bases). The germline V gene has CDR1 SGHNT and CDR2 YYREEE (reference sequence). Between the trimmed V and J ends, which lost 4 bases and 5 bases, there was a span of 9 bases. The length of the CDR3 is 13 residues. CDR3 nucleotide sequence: TGTGCCAGCAGCCGACAGGACAATGAAAAACTGTTTTTT. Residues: CASSRQDNEKLFF.

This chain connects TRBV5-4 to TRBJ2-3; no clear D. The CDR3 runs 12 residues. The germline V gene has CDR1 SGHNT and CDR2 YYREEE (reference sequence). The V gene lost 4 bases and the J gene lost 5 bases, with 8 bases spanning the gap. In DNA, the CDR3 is TGTGCCAGCAGCGCTGAACTAGATACGCAGTATTTT. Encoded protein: CASSAELDTQYF.

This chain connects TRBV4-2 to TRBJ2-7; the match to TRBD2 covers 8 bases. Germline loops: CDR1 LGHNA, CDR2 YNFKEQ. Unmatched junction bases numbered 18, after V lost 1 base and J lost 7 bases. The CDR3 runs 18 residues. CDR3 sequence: CASSQVRGAGGLSGEQYF. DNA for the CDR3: TGTGCCAGCAGCCAAGTCCGGGGTGCGGGGGGCCTATCTGGGGAGCAGTACTTC.

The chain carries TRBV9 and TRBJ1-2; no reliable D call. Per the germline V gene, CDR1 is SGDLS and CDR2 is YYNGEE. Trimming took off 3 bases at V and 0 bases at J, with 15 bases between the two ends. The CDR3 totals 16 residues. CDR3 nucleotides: TGTGCCAGCAGCGGAGGTTACAGACTATCTAACTATGGCTACACCTTC. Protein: CASSGGYRLSNYGYTF. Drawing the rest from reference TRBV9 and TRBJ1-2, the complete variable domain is DSGVTQTPKHLITATGQRVTLRCSPRSGDLSVYWYQQSLDQGLQFLIQYYNGEERAKGNILERFSAQQFPDLHSELNLSSLELGDSALYFCASSGGYRLSNYGYTFGSGTRLTVV.

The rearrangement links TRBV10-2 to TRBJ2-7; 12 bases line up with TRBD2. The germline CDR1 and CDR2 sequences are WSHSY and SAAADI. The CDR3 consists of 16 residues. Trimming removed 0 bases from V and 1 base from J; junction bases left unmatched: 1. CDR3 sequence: CASSESGTSGSYEQYF. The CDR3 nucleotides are TGCGCCAGCAGTGAGTCGGGGACTAGCGGGTCCTACGAGCAGTACTTC.

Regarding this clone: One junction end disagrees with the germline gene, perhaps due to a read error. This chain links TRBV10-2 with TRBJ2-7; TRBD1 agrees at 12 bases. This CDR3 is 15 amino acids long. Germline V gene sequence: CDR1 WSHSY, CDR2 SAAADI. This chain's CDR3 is CASIDGDRGLYKQYF. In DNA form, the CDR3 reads TGCGCCAGCATCGACGGGGACAGGGGGCTCTACAAGCAGTACTTC.

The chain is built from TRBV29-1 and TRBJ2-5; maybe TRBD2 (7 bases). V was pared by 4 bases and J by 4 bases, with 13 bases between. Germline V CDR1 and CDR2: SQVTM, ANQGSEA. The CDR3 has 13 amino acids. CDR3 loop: CSVVTGRGETQYF. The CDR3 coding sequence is TGCAGCGTTGTAACAGGGAGGGGAGAGACCCAGTACTTC.

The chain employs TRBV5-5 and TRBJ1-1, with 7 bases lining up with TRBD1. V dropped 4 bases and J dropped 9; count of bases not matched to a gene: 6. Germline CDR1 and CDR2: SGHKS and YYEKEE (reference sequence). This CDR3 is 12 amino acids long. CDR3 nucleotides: TGTGCCAGCAGCCCTGGGACAGACCAAGCTTTCTTT. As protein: CASSPGTDQAFF.

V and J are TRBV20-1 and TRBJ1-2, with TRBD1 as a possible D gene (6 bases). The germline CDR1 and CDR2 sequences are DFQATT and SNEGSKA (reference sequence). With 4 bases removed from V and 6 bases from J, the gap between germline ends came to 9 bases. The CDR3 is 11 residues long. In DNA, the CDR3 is TGCAGTGCTAACAGGGTCGATGGCTACACCTTC. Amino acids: CSANRVDGYTF.

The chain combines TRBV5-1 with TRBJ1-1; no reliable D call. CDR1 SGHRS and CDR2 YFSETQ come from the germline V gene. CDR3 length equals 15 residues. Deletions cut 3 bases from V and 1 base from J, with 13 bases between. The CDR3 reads CASSSAGLSNTEAFF. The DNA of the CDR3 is TGCGCCAGCAGCTCGGCGGGCCTGTCGAACACTGAAGCTTTCTTT.

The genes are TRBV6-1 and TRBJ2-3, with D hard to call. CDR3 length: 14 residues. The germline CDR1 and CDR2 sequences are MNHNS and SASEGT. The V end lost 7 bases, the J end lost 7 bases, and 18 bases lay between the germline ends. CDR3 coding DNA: TGTGCCAGCAAAAGGTCAGGCGCACAGAATACGCAGTATTTT. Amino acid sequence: CASKRSGAQNTQYF.

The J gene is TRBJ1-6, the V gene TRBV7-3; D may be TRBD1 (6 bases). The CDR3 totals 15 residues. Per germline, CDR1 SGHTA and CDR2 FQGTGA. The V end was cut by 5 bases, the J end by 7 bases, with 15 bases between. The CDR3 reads CASSVGGTRNSPLHF. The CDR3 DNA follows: TGTGCCAGCAGCGTGGGTGGGACAAGAAATTCACCCCTCCACTTT.

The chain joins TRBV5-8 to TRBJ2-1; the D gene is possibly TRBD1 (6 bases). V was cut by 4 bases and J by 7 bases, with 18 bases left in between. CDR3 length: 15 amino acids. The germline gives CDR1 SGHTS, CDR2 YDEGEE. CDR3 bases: TGTGCCAGCAGCCCACAGGGCTATAGGCTAAATGAGCAGTTCTTC. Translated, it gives CASSPQGYRLNEQFF.

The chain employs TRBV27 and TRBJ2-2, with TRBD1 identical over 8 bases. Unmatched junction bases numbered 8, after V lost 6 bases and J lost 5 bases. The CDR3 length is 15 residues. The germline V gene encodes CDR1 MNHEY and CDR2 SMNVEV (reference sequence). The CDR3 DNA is TGTGCCAGCAGAGAGGGGACAGGACGTACCGGGGAGCTGTTTTTT. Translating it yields CASREGTGRTGELFF.

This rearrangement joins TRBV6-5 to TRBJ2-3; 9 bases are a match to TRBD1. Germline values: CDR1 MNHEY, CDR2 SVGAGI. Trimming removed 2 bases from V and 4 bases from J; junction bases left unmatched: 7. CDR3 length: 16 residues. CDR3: CASSYGRTGVPDTQYF. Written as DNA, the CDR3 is TGTGCCAGCAGTTACGGCAGGACAGGGGTCCCAGATACGCAGTATTTT.

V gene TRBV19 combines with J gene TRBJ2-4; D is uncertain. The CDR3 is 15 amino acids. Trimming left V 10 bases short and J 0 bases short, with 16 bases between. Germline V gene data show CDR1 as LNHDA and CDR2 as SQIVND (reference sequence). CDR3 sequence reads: CANVLNPLAKNIQYF. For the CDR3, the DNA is TGTGCCAACGTACTCAACCCTCTAGCCAAAAACATTCAGTACTTC.

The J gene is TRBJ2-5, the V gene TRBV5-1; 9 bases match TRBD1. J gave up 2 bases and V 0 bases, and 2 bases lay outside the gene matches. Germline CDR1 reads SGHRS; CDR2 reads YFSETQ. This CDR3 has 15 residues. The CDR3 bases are TGCGCCAGCAGCTTGGTCGGACAGGGGCAAGAGACCCAGTACTTC. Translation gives CASSLVGQGQETQYF. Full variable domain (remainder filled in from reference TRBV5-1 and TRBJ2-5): KAGVTQTPRYLIKTRGQQVTLSCSPISGHRSVSWYQQTPGQGLQFLFEYFSETQRNKGNFPGRFSGRQFSNSRSEMNVSTLELGDSALYLCASSLVGQGQETQYFGPGTRLLVL.

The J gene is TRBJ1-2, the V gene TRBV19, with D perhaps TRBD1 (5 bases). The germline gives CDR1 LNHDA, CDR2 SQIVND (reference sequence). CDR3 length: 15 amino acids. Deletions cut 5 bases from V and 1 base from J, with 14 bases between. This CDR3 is CASSPSGGNNYGYTF. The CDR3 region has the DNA TGTGCCAGTAGTCCTTCCGGGGGAAATAACTATGGCTACACCTTC.

The CDR3 region is CASRQGPGELFF. Written as DNA, the CDR3 is TGTGCCAGCAGACAGGGACCTGGGGAGCTGTTTTTT. The rearrangement uses TRBV27 and TRBJ2-2, with D possibly TRBD1 on 6 matching bases. Germline CDR1 is MNHEY and CDR2 is SMNVEV (reference sequence). The CDR3 spans 12 residues. Trimming removed 6 bases at V and 8 bases at J, with 10 bases between.